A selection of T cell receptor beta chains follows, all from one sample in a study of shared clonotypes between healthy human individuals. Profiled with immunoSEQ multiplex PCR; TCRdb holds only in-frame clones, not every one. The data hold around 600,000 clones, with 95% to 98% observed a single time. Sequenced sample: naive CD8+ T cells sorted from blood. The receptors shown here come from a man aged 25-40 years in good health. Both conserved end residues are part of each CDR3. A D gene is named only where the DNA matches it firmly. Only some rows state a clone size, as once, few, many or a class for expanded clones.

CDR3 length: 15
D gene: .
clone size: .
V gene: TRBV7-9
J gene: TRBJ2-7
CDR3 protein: CASSLVGPSAHEQYF

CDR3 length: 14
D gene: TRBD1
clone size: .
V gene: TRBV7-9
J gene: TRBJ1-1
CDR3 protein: CASRAGTENTEAFF

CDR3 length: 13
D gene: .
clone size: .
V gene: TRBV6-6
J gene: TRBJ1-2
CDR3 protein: CASTPVTLYGYTF

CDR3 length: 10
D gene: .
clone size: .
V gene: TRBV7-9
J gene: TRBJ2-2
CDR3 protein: CASSKGELFF

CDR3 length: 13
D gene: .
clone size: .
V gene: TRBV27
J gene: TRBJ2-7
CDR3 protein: CASSLQGRYEQYF

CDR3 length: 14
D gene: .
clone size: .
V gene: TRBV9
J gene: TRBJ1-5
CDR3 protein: CASSPEGNNQPQHF

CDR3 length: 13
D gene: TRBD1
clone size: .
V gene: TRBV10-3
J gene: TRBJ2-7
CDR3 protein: CAMGQPPSYEQYF

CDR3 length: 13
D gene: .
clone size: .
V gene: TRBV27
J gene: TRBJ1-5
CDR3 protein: CASSLEYNQPQHF

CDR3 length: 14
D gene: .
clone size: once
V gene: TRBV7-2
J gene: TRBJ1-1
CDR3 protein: CASSLIGVNTEAFF

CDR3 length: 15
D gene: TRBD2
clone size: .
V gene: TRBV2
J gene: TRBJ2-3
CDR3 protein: CASSELAGGGDTQYF

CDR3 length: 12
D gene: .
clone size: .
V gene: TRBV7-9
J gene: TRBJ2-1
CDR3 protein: CASSSPRDEQFF

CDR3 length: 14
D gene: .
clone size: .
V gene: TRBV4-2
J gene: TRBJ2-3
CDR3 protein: CASSQGSSTDTQYF

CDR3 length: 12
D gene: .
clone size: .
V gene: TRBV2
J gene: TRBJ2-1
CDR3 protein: CASSEHYNEQFF

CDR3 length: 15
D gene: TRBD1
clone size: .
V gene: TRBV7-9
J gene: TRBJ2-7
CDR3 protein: CASSPPHRGLIEQYF

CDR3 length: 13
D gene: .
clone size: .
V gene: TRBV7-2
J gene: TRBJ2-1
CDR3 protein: CASSLPPRNEQFF

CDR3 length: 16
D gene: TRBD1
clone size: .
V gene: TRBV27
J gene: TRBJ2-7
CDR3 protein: CASSLLPGQGTYEQYF

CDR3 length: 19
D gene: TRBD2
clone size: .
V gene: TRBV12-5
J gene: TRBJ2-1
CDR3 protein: CASGLGLAGFASRSNEQFF

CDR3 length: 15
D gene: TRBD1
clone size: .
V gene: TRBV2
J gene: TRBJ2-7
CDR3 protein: CASSDFNRGLSEQYF

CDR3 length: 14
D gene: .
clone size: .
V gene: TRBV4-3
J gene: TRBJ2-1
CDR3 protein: CASSQERSGNEQFF

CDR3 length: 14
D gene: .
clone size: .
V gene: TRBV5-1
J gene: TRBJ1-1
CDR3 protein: CASSLMTMNTEAFF

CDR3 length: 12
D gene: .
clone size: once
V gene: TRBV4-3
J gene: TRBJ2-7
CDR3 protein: CASSSDQGEQYF

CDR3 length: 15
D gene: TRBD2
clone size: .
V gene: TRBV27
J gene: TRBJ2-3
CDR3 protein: CASSLGLAVTDTQYF

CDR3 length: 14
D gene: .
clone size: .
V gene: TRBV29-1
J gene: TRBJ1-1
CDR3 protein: CSVDLNGVNTEAFF

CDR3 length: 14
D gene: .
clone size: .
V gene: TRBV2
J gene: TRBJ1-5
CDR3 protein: CASSLMGSNQPQHF

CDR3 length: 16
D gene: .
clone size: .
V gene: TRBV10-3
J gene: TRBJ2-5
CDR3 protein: CAISALQNSPGETQYF

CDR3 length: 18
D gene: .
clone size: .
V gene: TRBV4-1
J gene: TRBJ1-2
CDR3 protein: CASSQESPNTGGNYGYTF

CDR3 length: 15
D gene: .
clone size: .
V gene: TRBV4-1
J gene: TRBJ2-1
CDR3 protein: CASSQVAGLYNEQFF

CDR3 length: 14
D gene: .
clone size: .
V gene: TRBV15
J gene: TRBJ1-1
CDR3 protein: CATSRDRLNTEAFF

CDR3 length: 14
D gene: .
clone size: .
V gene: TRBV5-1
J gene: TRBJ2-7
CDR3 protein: CASSLGTSSYEQYF

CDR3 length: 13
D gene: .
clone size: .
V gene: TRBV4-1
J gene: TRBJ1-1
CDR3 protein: CASSQVKNTEAFF

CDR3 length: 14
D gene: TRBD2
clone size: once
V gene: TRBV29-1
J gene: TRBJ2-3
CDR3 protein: CSVPLAGGGSTQYF

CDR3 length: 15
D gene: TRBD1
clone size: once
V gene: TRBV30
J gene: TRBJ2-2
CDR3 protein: CAWTGIQGATGELFF

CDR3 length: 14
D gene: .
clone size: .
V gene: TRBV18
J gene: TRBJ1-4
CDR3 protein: CASSLRTGNEKLFF

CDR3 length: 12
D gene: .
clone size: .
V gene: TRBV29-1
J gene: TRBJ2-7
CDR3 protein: CSVEWGFDEQYF

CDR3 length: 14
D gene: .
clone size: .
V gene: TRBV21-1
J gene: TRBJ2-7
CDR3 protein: CASSNGDYHYEQYF

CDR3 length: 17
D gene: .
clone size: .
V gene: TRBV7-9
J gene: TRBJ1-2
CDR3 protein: CASSLAQSGYGNYGYTF

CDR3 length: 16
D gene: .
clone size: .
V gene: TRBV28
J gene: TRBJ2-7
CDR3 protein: CASSLEEVGRFYEQYF

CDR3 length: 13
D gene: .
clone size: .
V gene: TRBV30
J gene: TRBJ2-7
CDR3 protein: CAGTGTNFGEQYF

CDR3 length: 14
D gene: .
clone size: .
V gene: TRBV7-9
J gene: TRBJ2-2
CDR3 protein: CASSLGRGAGELFF

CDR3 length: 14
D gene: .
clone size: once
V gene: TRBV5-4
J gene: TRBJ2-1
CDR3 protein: CASSLGWSDDEQFF

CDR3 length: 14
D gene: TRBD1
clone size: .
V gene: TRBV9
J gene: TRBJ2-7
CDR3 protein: CASSPRDSHYEQYF

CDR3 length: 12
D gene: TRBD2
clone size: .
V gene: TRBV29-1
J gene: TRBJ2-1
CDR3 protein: CSATAGDNEQFF

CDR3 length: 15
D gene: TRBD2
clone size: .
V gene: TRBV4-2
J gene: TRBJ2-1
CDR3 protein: CASSQSLAGGNEQFF

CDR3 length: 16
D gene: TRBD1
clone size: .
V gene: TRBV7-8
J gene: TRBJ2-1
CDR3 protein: CASSLDTGGRYNEQFF

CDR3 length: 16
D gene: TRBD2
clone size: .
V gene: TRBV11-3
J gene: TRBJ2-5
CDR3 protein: CASSLIGPGGQETQYF

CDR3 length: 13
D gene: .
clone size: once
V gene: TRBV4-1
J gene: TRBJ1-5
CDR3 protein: CASSQERGQPQHF

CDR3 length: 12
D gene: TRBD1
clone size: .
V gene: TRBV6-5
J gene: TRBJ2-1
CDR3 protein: CASSYYRGEQFF

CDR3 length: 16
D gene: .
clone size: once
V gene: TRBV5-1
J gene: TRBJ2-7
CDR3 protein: CASAEGPGQGSYEQYF

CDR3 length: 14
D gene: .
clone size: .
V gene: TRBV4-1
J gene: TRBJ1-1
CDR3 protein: CASSQDPQGRGAFF

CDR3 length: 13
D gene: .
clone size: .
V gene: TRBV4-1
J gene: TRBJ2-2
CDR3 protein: CASSQDHTGELFF

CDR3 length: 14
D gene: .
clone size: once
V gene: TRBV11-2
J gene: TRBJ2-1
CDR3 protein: CASSTNDAYNEQFF

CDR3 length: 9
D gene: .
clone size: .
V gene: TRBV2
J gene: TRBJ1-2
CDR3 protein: CASPRGYTF

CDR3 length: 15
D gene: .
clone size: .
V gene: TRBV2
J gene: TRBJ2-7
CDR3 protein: CASSEEGDYSYEQYF